There are many counts of the clone carrying this T cell receptor (beta chain). What it binds is unknown. This record belongs to a study of neurological immune-mediated disorders. Broader study findings: Multiple sclerosis, the disease with the least TCR clonal expansion, fell below healthy controls, whereas HTLV-1-associated myelopathy showed the most. None of the CDR3 amino acid sequences found in expanded clones was shared across subjects. This suggests that the TCR-beta repertoires were private in all groups.

The CDR3 is made up of 13 amino acids. The germline V and J ends were trimmed by 1 base and 5 bases, with 6 bases remaining between them. The germline CDR1 and CDR2 sequences are MGHRA and YSYEKL. The starting material, 2 million PBMCs stored at -80 C, gave rise to the unsorted libraries. The cDNA was generated by 5'RACE with 10-nucleotide random UMIs. TCRdb itself ran the 5' RACE reads through MiXCR, one entry per CDR3 protein. The sample lists around 64,000 distinct CDR3 sequences; roughly 12% were seen once. The TCR comes from an older woman with HTLV-1-associated myelopathy (HAM/TSP). Input material: PBMCs. V is TRBV4-1 and J is TRBJ2-1, with D uncertain. The CDR3 sequence: CASSQAVHNEQFF. The CDR3 DNA sequence: TGCGCCAGCAGCCAAGCGGTCCACAATGAGCAGTTCTTC.